These 21 T cell receptor beta chains originate from one sample sequenced in a study of blood T cell repertoires in COVID-19. Repertoires were generated with immunoSEQ multiplex PCR, while TCRdb's copy carries only in-frame clones and drops some. The sample records about 170,000 clones, almost 85% being singletons. The specimen sequenced was peripheral blood. These receptors came from a man in his forties or fifties who had recovered from COVID-19.

The V and J genes are TRBV1 and TRBJ2-3; the D call in the table, TRBD1, was not verified against the DNA. TRBV1 is listed as a pseudogene. The CDR3 has 12 residues. CDR3 residues: CTSSQGLDTQYF. The CDR3 nucleotides read TGCACCAGCAGCCAGGGCCTAGATACGCAGTATTTT.

The genes are TRBV11-3 and TRBJ2-2, with TRBD2 matching 8 bases. This CDR3 is built from 22 residues. V shed 0 bases, J shed 1 base, and the junction held 19 bases outside the gene matches. Germline V CDR1 and CDR2: SGHNT, YENEEA. The CDR3 here is CASSLENPPKVAGKLNTGELFF. The CDR3, as DNA: TGTGCCAGCAGCTTAGAAAATCCCCCGAAGGTAGCGGGAAAACTGAACACCGGGGAGCTGTTTTTT.

This CDR3 reads CASRVEGAGLNEQFF. The CDR3 DNA is TGTGCCAGCAGGGTCGAGGGGGCGGGGCTCAATGAGCAGTTCTTC. The chain carries TRBV6-5 and TRBJ2-1, with a tentative D call TRBD1 (7 bases). There are 15 residues in the CDR3. CDR1 and CDR2 from the germline V gene are MNHEY and SVGAGI. The V end was cut by 6 bases, the J end by 6 bases, with 18 bases between.

The chain is built from TRBV29-1 and TRBJ2-1, with 8 bases aligning to TRBD1. CDR3 size: 15 residues. Germline CDR1 SQVTM, CDR2 ANQGSEA. With 6 bases clipped from V and 0 bases from J, the junction kept 7 bases outside the gene matches. The DNA for the CDR3 is TGCAGCGTAGAGACAGGGGTGGGCTCCTACAATGAGCAGTTCTTC. The encoded protein is CSVETGVGSYNEQFF.

The chain is built from TRBV24-1 and TRBJ2-1; TRBD1 aligns across 9 bases. The CDR3 has 16 residues. CDR1 is KGHDR, CDR2 SFDVKD, per germline. V gave up 3 bases and J gave up 4 bases; unmatched junction bases: 6. The CDR3 DNA reads TGTGCCACCAGTGATGGGGGGACAGGGCAATACAATGAGCAGTTCTTC. It specifies CATSDGGTGQYNEQFF.

The chain couples TRBV15 to TRBJ2-2; unclear D gene. CDR1 and CDR2 (germline): LNHNV, YYDKDF (reference sequence). The length of the CDR3 is 15 residues. V lost 0 bases and J 0 bases, leaving 5 bases between the germline ends. The CDR3 region is CATSRDYPNTGELFF. CDR3 DNA: TGTGCCACCAGCAGAGACTACCCGAACACCGGGGAGCTGTTTTTT.

The V call is TRBV19, the J call TRBJ1-3, with D uncertain. The CDR3 extends over 15 amino acids. V was trimmed by 7 bases and J by 0 bases, leaving 13 bases between them. The germline gives CDR1 LNHDA, CDR2 SQIVND (reference sequence). CDR3 sequence reads: CASNSGGSSGNTIYF. Written as DNA, the CDR3 is TGTGCCAGTAACTCAGGAGGCAGCTCTGGAAACACCATATATTTT.

The chain joins TRBV4-1 to TRBJ2-7; D unclear. This CDR3 has 16 residues. The V gene's germline CDR1 is MGHRA and CDR2 YSYEKL. V was trimmed by 0 bases and J by 2 bases, leaving 14 bases between them. In DNA, the CDR3 is TGCGCCAGCAGCCAAGAGCAAGCTCCCCCCCCCTACGAGCAGTACTTC. Translation gives CASSQEQAPPPYEQYF.

The chain couples TRBV27 to TRBJ1-5; TRBD1 aligns across 7 bases. Germline V CDR1 and CDR2: MNHEY, SMNVEV (reference sequence). The CDR3 sequence is 14 residues long. The junction had 3 bases not matched to a gene; V was cut back by 3 bases and J by 4 bases. CDR3 region: CASSFGTANQPQHF. The CDR3 DNA is TGTGCCAGCAGTTTTGGGACAGCGAATCAGCCCCAGCATTTT.

This chain joins TRBV5-1 and TRBJ2-7, with D hard to call. The CDR3 loop spans 13 amino acids. Germline V gives CDR1 SGHRS, CDR2 YFSETQ. V lost 4 bases and J 6 bases, leaving 14 bases between the germline ends. The CDR3: CASSPAGPSEQYF. The CDR3 bases are TGCGCCAGCAGCCCCGCAGGCCCCTCCGAGCAGTACTTC.

The genes are TRBV11-3 and TRBJ1-6, with TRBD1 matching over 8 bases. V was pared by 1 base and J by 6 bases, with 8 bases of the junction left unmatched. Germline CDR1 and CDR2: SGHNT and YENEEA. The CDR3 consists of 17 residues. This chain's CDR3 is CASSLGPTGVVNSPLHF. CDR3 nucleotides: TGTGCCAGCAGCTTAGGTCCGACAGGGGTGGTTAATTCACCCCTCCACTTT.

The rearrangement links TRBV7-6 to TRBJ2-2; D ambiguous. Trimming cost V 6 bases and J 0 bases, with 14 bases left between them. Germline V gives CDR1 SGHVS, CDR2 FNYEAQ. The CDR3 runs 16 residues. The CDR3 DNA follows: TGTGCCAGCAGTCCTTTGCGATACGCGAACACCGGGGAGCTGTTTTTT. It encodes CASSPLRYANTGELFF.

This chain connects TRBV3-1 (or the pseudogene TRBV3-2) to TRBJ1-2, with 9 bases identical to TRBD1. The V and J ends lost 3 bases and 2 bases, in that order; junction bases with no gene match: 4. Germline V gives CDR1 LGHDT, CDR2 YNNKEL (reference sequence). This CDR3 has 15 residues. The CDR3 DNA reads as TGTGCCAGCAGCCAGAGGACAGGGGACAACTATGGCTACACCTTC. It is translated as CASSQRTGDNYGYTF.

The chain is built from TRBV19 and TRBJ1-2, with 8 bases that match TRBD1. Germline-derived CDR1 and CDR2 are LNHDA and SQIVND (reference sequence). V was clipped by 5 bases and J by 4 bases; unmatched bases: 6. This CDR3 spans 14 amino acids. CDR3 protein: CASSDYRGSYGYTF. CDR3 nucleotides: TGTGCCAGTAGTGACTACAGGGGGAGCTATGGCTACACCTTC.

V and J are TRBV4-2 and TRBJ1-2; a weak D match, TRBD1 (6 bases). CDR1 and CDR2 from the germline V gene are LGHNA and YNFKEQ. This CDR3 comprises 13 residues. Trimming pared 0 bases from V and 4 bases from J, leaving 6 bases between. The CDR3 loop is CASSQEGGYGYTF. CDR3 DNA sequence: TGTGCCAGCAGCCAAGAAGGGGGCTATGGCTACACCTTC.

The rearrangement uses TRBV29-1 and TRBJ2-5; 7 positions match TRBD1. V shed 7 bases and J 3 bases; nucleotides not matched to a gene: 5. Germline CDR1 SQVTM, CDR2 ANQGSEA. The CDR3 has 12 amino acids. The CDR3 sequence: CSAFTGEETQYF. In nucleotides, the CDR3 is TGCAGCGCATTTACAGGGGAAGAGACCCAGTACTTC.

The chain links TRBV5-1 to TRBJ1-2; D ambiguous. Germline V gives CDR1 SGHRS, CDR2 YFSETQ. The CDR3 runs 13 residues. V was cut by 1 base and J by 8 bases, with 12 bases left in between. CDR3 in DNA: TGCGCCAGCAGCTTGAGTAGCCCTTGGGGCTACACCTTC. This codes for CASSLSSPWGYTF.

CDR3 DNA: TGTGCCAGCTCACCACCGGAGGCCCCGGGGGAAAAACTGTTTTTT. Its protein product is CASSPPEAPGEKLFF. The chain has TRBV18 and TRBJ1-4; no clear D. Trimming left V 0 bases short and J 8 bases short, with 13 bases between. CDR3 length: 15 amino acids. The germline V gene has CDR1 KGHSH and CDR2 LQKENI.

V usage is TRBV12-3 or TRBV12-4 and J usage is TRBJ1-1; D is undetermined. CDR3 length: 13 residues. Trimming took 7 bases from V and 3 from J, leaving 12 bases between them. The CDR3 DNA follows: TGTGCCAGCACAACCGAGGAGTACACTGAAGCTTTCTTT. Translated, it gives CASTTEEYTEAFF.

V usage is TRBV6-5 and J usage is TRBJ2-6; TRBD1 matches at 8 bases. CDR3 length: 15 amino acids. Germline CDR1 and CDR2: MNHEY and SVGAGI. Losses at the gene ends were 7 bases for V and 2 bases for J; bases not matched to a gene: 4. CDR3 sequence: CASKDRGAGANVLTF. For the CDR3, the DNA is TGTGCCAGCAAAGACAGGGGCGCTGGGGCCAACGTCCTGACTTTC.

The V gene is TRBV6-2 or TRBV6-3, the J gene TRBJ2-4, with TRBD1 as a possible D gene (5 bases). V lost 2 bases and J 6 bases, leaving 8 bases between the germline ends. Germline CDR1 is MNHEY and CDR2 is SVGEGT. CDR3 size: 13 residues. DNA of the CDR3: TGTGCCAGCAGTTACACAGACAGAAACATTCAGTACTTC. This gives the protein CASSYTDRNIQYF.